This TCR beta chain was sequenced for a study of blood T cell repertoires in COVID-19. Study as a whole: Sites across the United States, Italy and Spain contributed samples from acute and convalescent COVID-19. PBMCs, B-cell-depleted T cells, or T cells provided the cDNA or gDNA that made up the material.

The authors' processing: Cell counts per sample came from amplifying reference gene primers. Clones were sequenced by immunoSEQ multiplex PCR, and TCRdb holds only the in-frame ones, with some missing. That table gives V, J and clone size, and the DNA gave D and trimming. The table lists about 140,000 clones, less than 85% of them singletons. The length of the CDR3 is 15 residues. Germline V gene lookup returns CDR1 SGDLS and CDR2 YYNGEE. V was trimmed by 3 bases and J by 6 bases, leaving 15 bases between them. Sequencing was performed on peripheral blood. The TCR comes from a woman of 80 years or more in a cohort sampled during active or convalescent COVID-19. The chain links TRBV9 to TRBJ2-2, with D possibly matching TRBD1 (6 bases). The CDR3: CASSESRGWAGELFF. DNA for the CDR3: TGTGCCAGCAGCGAATCCAGGGGTTGGGCCGGGGAGCTGTTTTTT.